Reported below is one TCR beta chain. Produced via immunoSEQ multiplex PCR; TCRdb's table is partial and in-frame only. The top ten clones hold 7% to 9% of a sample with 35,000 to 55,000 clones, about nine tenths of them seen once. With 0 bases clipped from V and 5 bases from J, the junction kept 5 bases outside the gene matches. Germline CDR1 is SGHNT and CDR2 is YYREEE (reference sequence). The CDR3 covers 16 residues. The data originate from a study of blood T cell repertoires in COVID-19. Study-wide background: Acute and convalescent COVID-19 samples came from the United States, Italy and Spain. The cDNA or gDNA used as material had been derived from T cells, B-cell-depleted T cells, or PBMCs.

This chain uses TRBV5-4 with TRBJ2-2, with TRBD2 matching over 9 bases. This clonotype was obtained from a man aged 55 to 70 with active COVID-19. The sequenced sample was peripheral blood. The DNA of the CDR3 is TGTGCCAGCAGCTTGGGGGGAGCGGGAGGTACCGGGGAGCTGTTTTTT. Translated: CASSLGGAGGTGELFF.